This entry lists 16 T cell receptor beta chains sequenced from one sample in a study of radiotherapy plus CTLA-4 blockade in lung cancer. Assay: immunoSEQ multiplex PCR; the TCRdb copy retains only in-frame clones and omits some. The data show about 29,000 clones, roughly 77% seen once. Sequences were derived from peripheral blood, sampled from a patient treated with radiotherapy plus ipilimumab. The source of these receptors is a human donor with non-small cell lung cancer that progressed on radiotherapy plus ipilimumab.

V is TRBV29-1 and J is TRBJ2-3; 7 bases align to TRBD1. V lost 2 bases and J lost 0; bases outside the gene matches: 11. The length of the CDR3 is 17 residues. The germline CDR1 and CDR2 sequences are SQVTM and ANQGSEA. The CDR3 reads CSVERDSFFTSTDTQYF. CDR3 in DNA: TGCAGCGTTGAACGGGACAGCTTTTTTACTAGCACAGATACGCAGTATTTT.

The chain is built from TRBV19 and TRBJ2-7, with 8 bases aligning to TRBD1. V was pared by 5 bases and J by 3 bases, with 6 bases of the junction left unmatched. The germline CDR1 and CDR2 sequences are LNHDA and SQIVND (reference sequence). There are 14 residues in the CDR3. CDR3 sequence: CASSLAGGVYEQYF. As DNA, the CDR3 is TGTGCCAGTAGTCTCGCAGGGGGCGTCTACGAGCAGTACTTC.

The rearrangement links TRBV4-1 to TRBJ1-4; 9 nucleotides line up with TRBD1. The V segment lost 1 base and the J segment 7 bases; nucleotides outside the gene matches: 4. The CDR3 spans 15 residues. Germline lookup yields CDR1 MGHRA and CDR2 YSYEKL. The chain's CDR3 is CASSQGGQGSEKLFF. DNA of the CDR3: TGCGCCAGCAGCCAAGGTGGACAGGGGTCTGAAAAACTGTTTTTT.

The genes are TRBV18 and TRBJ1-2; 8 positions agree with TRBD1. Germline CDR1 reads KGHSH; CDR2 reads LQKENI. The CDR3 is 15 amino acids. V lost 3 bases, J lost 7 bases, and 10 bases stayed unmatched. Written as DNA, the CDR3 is TGTGCCAGCTCACCCTCAAGCCCGACAGGGGTTGGCTACACCTTC. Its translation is CASSPSSPTGVGYTF.

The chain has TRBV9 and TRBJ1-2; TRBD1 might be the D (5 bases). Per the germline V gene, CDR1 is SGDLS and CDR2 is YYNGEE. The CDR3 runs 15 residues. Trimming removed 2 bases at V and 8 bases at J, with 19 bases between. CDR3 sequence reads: CASSVSFGTSPGYTF. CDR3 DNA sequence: TGTGCCAGCAGCGTCTCCTTTGGGACTTCCCCGGGCTACACCTTC.

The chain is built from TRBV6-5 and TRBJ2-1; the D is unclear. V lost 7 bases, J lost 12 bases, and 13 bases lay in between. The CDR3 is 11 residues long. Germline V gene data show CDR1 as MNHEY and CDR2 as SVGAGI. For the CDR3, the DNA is TGTGCCAGCACCCCCTTGAGTACGCAGTTCTTC. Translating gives CASTPLSTQFF.

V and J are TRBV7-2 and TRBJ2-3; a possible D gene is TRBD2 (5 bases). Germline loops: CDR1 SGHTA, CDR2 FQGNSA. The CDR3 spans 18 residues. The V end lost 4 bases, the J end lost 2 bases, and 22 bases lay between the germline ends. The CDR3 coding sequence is TGTGCCAGCAGCTCGGACGGGAAACCCGCCCGGGCCACAGATACGCAGTATTTT. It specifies CASSSDGKPARATDTQYF.

In DNA form, the CDR3 reads TGTGCCAGTAGTAATGACAGGGAGTTGAACACTGAAGCTTTCTTT. Translation: CASSNDRELNTEAFF. The chain recombines TRBV19 with TRBJ1-1; 7 nucleotides align to TRBD1. V lost 4 bases, J lost 0 bases, and 5 bases stayed unmatched. From germline, CDR1 is LNHDA and CDR2 SQIVND (reference sequence). This CDR3 has 15 residues.

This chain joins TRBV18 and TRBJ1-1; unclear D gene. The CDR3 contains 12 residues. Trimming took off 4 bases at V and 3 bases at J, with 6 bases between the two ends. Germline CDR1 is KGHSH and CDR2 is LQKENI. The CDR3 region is CASSRGDTEAFF. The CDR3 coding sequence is TGTGCCAGCTCACGGGGAGACACTGAAGCTTTCTTT.

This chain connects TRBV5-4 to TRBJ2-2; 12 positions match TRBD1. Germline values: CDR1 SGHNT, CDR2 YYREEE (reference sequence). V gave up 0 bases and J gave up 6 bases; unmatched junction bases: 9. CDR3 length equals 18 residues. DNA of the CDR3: TGTGCCAGCAGCTTGGCTAGTGGGACAGGGGGCAATCCCGGGGAGCTGTTTTTT. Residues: CASSLASGTGGNPGELFF.

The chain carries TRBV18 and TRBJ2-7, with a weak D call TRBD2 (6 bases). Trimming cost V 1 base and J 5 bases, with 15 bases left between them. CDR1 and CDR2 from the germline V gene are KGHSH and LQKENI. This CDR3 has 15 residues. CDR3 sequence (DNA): TGTGCCAGCTCACCACGGTTCAGGGAGGAAAACGAGCAGTACTTC. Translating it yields CASSPRFREENEQYF.

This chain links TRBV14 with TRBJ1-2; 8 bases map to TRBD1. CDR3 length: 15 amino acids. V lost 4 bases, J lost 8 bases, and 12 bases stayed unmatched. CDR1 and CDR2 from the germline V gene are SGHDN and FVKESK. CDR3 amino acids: CASSLGPDRVGGYTF. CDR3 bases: TGTGCCAGCAGCCTTGGCCCGGACAGGGTGGGCGGCTACACCTTC. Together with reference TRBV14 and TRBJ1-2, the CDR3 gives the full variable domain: EAGVTQFPSHSVIEKGQTVTLRCDPISGHDNLYWYRRVMGKEIKFLLHFVKESKQDESGMPNNRFLAERTGGTYSTLKVQPAELEDSGVYFCASSLGPDRVGGYTFGSGTRLTVV.

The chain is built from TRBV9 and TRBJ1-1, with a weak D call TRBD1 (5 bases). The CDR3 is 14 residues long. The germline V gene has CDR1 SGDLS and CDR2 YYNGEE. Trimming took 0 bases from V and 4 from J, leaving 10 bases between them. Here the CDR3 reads CASSVGPGGTEAFF. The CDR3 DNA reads TGTGCCAGCAGCGTAGGTCCGGGGGGCACTGAAGCTTTCTTT.

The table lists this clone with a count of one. CDR3 sequence reads: CASSLDLAGATDTQYF. CDR3 in DNA: TGTGCCAGCAGCTTGGACCTAGCGGGGGCCACAGATACGCAGTATTTT. The rearrangement links TRBV5-5 to TRBJ2-3; 10 bases are a match to TRBD2. Germline V gives CDR1 SGHKS, CDR2 YYEKEE (reference sequence). The CDR3 is 16 amino acids. Losses at the gene ends were 0 bases for V and 2 bases for J; bases not matched to a gene: 3.

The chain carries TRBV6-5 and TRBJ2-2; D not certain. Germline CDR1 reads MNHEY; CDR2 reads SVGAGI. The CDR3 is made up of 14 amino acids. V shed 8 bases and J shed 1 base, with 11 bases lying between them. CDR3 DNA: TGTGCCAGCCGGGTTTCCAGGAACACCGGGGAGCTGTTTTTT. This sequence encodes CASRVSRNTGELFF.

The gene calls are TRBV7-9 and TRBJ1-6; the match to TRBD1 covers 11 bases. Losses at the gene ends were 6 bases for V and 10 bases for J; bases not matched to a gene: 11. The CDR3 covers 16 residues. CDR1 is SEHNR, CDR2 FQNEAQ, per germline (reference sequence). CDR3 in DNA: TGTGCCAGCAGAGTGAGTTCGGGACAGGGGGTATCACCCCTCCACTTT. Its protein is CASRVSSGQGVSPLHF. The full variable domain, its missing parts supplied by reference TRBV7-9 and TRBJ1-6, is DTGVSQNPRHKITKRGQNVTFRCDPISEHNRLYWYRQTLGQGPEFLTYFQNEAQLEKSRLLSDRFSAERPKGSFSTLEIQRTEQGDSAMYLCASRVSSGQGVSPLHFGNGTRLTVT.